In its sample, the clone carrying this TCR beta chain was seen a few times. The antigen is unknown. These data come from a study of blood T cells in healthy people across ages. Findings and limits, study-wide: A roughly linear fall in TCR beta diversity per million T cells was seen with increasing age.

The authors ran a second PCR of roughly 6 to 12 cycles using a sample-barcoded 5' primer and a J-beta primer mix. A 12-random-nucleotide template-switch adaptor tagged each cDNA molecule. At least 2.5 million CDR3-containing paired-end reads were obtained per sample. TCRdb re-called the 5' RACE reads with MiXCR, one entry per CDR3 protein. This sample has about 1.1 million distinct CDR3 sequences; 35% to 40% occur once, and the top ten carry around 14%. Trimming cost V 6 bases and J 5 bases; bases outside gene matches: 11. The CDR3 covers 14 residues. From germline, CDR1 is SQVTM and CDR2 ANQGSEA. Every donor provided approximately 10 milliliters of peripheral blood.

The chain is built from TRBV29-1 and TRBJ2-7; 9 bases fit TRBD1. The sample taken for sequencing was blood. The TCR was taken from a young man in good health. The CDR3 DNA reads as TGCAGCGTGGATGCCCAGGGACAGGGCCACGAGCAGTACTTC. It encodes CSVDAQGQGHEQYF.